The rows below give T cell receptor beta chains drawn from one sample of a study of molecular identifiers for immune sequencing clone quantification. Each CDR3 protein gets one entry after TCRdb re-called the PCR reads with MiXCR. Of 60,000 to 70,000 distinct CDR3 sequences listed, over 15% are singletons. Sequenced: naive CD8+ T cells from blood, with Jurkat cell RNA spiked in. These receptor sequences come from a human donor in good health. Some libraries in this study had Jurkat cell RNA spiked in. Both conserved end residues are part of each CDR3. A D gene is named only where the DNA matches it firmly. Clone size appears in some rows only: once, few, many, or a class for an expanded clone.

j_gene | v_gene | d_gene | abundance | CDR3aa | CDR3nt
TRBJ1-1 | TRBV6-5 | TRBD1 | many | CASSYPGTGATEAFF | TGTGCCAGCAGTTACCCTGGGACAGGGGCCACTGAAGCTTTCTTT
TRBJ2-3 | TRBV28 | TRBD2 | many | CASSLYGGGVVDTQYF | TGTGCCAGCAGTTTATATGGGGGAGGGGTTGTAGATACGCAGTATTTT
TRBJ2-7 | TRBV28 | . | few | CASSVKTGRHEQYF | TGTGCCAGCAGTGTGAAGACAGGGAGGCACGAGCAGTACTTC
TRBJ1-1 | TRBV2 | . | many | CASSGETEAEAFF | TGTGCCAGCAGTGGGGAGACGGAAGCTGAAGCTTTCTTT
TRBJ2-4 | TRBV7-9 | . | . | CASSSAGASIQYF | TGTGCCAGCAGCAGCGCTGGGGCTAGCATTCAGTACTTC
TRBJ2-2 | TRBV19 | TRBD1 | many | CASLTRDRVGTGELFF | TGTGCCAGCCTTACCAGGGACAGGGTTGGCACCGGGGAGCTGTTTTTT
TRBJ2-2 | TRBV15 | TRBD1 | few | CATSRGLTGEEAGELFF | TGTGCCACCAGCAGAGGCCTAACAGGGGAAGAGGCCGGGGAGCTGTTTTTT
TRBJ2-6 | TRBV5-5 | TRBD1 | . | CASSLVGTGVSSGANVLTF | TGTGCCAGCAGCTTGGTCGGGACAGGGGTGTCCTCTGGGGCCAACGTCCTGACTTTC
TRBJ1-2 | TRBV29-1 | . | few | CSVTLGGAYGYTF | TGCAGCGTGACGCTGGGAGGAGCTTATGGCTACACCTTC
TRBJ2-7 | TRBV7-9 | . | many | CASSAAGYEQYF | TGTGCCAGCAGCGCCGCAGGCTACGAGCAGTACTTC
TRBJ2-7 | TRBV5-6 | TRBD2 | few | CASSRSGAYEQYF | TGTGCCAGCAGCCGCAGCGGGGCCTACGAGCAGTACTTC
TRBJ2-1 | TRBV19 | . | . | CAGSMSTGSSYNEQFF | TGTGCCGGTAGTATGTCTACGGGTAGCTCCTACAATGAGCAGTTCTTC
TRBJ2-7 | TRBV19 | . | many | CASSIDHYEQYF | TGTGCCAGTAGTATCGACCACTACGAGCAGTACTTC
TRBJ2-2 | TRBV7-9 | . | many | CASTGDWTTGELFF | TGTGCCAGCACCGGGGACTGGACGACCGGGGAGCTGTTTTTT
TRBJ2-7 | TRBV7-9 | . | many | CASSLARSVQDSYEQYF | TGTGCCAGCAGCTTAGCGCGGTCAGTACAAGATTCCTACGAGCAGTACTTC
TRBJ2-3 | TRBV20-1 | TRBD2 | many | CSATPTSGTDTQYF | TGCAGTGCCACCCCGACTAGCGGCACAGATACGCAGTATTTT
TRBJ2-5 | TRBV20-1 | . | . | CSASSLAGETQYF | TGCAGTGCTAGCAGCCTAGCTGGAGAGACCCAGTACTTC
TRBJ2-7 | TRBV5-4 | TRBD2 | . | CASSTTSGRGAEQYF | TGTGCCAGCAGCACGACTAGCGGGAGGGGAGCCGAGCAGTACTTC
TRBJ2-7 | TRBV10-1 | TRBD1 | medium-sized | CASSEQGPYEQYF | TGCGCCAGCAGTGAACAGGGGCCCTACGAGCAGTACTTC
TRBJ1-5 | TRBV15 | . | many | CATSRGTYRNNQPQHF | TGTGCCACCAGCAGAGGAACGTACCGAAACAATCAGCCCCAGCATTTT
TRBJ2-3 | TRBV27 | . | many | CASSLFQTDTQYF | TGTGCCAGCAGTTTATTCCAGACAGATACGCAGTATTTT
TRBJ2-6 | TRBV7-8 | . | many | CASRQGSGANVLTF | TGTGCCAGCAGGCAGGGCTCTGGGGCCAACGTCCTGACTTTC
TRBJ2-1 | TRBV20-1 | . | many | CSATPGAIHFSYNEQFF | TGCAGTGCTACTCCCGGGGCCATCCACTTCTCCTACAATGAGCAGTTCTTC
TRBJ2-2 | TRBV20-1 | TRBD2 | many | CSASTSGRASRGTGELFF | TGCAGTGCTAGCACTAGCGGGAGGGCCTCACGGGGCACCGGGGAGCTGTTTTTT
TRBJ2-1 | TRBV2 | TRBD2 | . | CASRAGLAEYNEQFF | TGTGCCAGCAGGGCCGGACTAGCGGAATACAATGAGCAGTTCTTC
TRBJ2-7 | TRBV6-5 | TRBD1 | many | CASRDRASYEQYF | TGTGCCAGCAGGGACAGGGCGTCCTACGAGCAGTACTTC
TRBJ2-3 | TRBV10-3 | . | many | CAIWAGDTDTQYF | TGTGCCATCTGGGCAGGAGACACAGATACGCAGTATTTT
TRBJ2-1 | TRBV11-2 | . | . | CASSLLSVLNEQFF | TGTGCCAGCAGCTTACTGTCGGTCCTCAATGAGCAGTTCTTC
TRBJ2-7 | TRBV7-2 | . | many | CASRQVESSYEQYF | TGTGCCAGCAGGCAGGTTGAAAGCTCCTACGAGCAGTACTTC
TRBJ1-2 | TRBV12-3/TRBV12-4 | . | . | CASSFEGPGGGYTF | TGTGCCAGCAGTTTCGAGGGACCTGGGGGGGGCTACACCTTC
TRBJ2-1 | TRBV2 | . | . | CASSDGERVDNEQFF | TGTGCCAGCAGTGATGGGGAGCGGGTCGACAATGAGCAGTTCTTC
TRBJ2-3 | TRBV7-8 | TRBD2 | many | CASRTSGTTDTQYF | TGTGCCAGTAGGACTAGCGGGACGACAGATACGCAGTATTTT
TRBJ2-2 | TRBV7-3 | TRBD2 | . | CASSLTWAGGTGELFF | TGTGCCAGCAGCTTAACGTGGGCGGGAGGGACCGGGGAGCTGTTTTTT
TRBJ2-1 | TRBV2 | TRBD2 | many | CASSAGGASGVPLLYNEQFF | TGTGCCAGCAGTGCGGGGGGGGCTAGCGGAGTGCCCCTCCTCTACAATGAGCAGTTCTTC
TRBJ1-5 | TRBV28 | . | many | CASSLGWGARIYSNQPQHF | TGTGCCAGCAGTTTAGGCTGGGGGGCCCGGATTTATAGCAATCAGCCCCAGCATTTT
TRBJ2-5 | TRBV21-1 | . | many | CASSKRANRGSETQYF | TGTGCCAGCAGCAAAAGGGCAAACAGGGGCTCCGAGACCCAGTACTTC
TRBJ1-2 | TRBV7-9 | . | . | CASSKENRDGYTF | TGTGCCAGCAGCAAAGAAAACAGGGATGGCTACACCTTC
TRBJ2-7 | TRBV10-3 | TRBD2 | many | CAISEQGLASGEQYF | TGTGCCATCAGTGAGCAAGGACTAGCTTCGGGAGAGCAGTACTTC
TRBJ2-1 | TRBV7-9 | TRBD2 | . | CASGGLAGGPGSWNEQFF | TGTGCCAGCGGGGGCCTAGCGGGAGGGCCGGGGAGTTGGAATGAGCAGTTCTTC
TRBJ2-5 | TRBV5-4 | . | many | CASSLELTVAEETQYF | TGTGCCAGCAGCTTGGAGCTGACAGTGGCCGAAGAGACCCAGTACTTC
TRBJ2-7 | TRBV2 | . | . | CASSELPGAYEQYF | TGTGCCAGCAGTGAGCTTCCGGGAGCCTACGAGCAGTACTTC
TRBJ2-7 | TRBV20-1 | TRBD1 | many | CSAWTGDSYEQYF | TGCAGTGCGTGGACAGGGGACTCCTACGAGCAGTACTTC
TRBJ2-7 | TRBV7-9 | TRBD2 | many | CASSLALSGGYEQYF | TGTGCCAGCAGCTTAGCGCTTAGCGGGGGCTACGAGCAGTACTTC